The next 14 T cell receptor beta chains were all read from a single sample in a study of early T cells in non-severe SARS-CoV-2 infection. MiXCR, applied by TCRdb to the 5' RACE reads, yields one record per CDR3 protein. The repertoire holds tens of thousands of distinct CDR3 sequences, with over 13% as singletons. The sequencing sample was made of whole blood. These receptors came from an adult who was a healthcare worker with PCR-confirmed SARS-CoV-2 infection or an uninfected control (not recorded which).

This clonotype was seen only a few times. This chain connects TRBV28 to TRBJ2-7; perhaps TRBD2 as D (6 bases). The CDR3 runs 13 residues. V dropped 6 bases and J dropped 6 bases, with 15 bases sitting between them. The germline gives CDR1 MDHEN, CDR2 SYDVKM. Here the CDR3 reads CASSEAAGSEQYF. The CDR3 nucleotides read TGTGCCAGCAGCGAGGCCGCGGGGTCCGAGCAGTACTTC.

The chain has TRBV6-5 and TRBJ1-2; D is possibly TRBD1 (5 bases). Germline V CDR1 and CDR2: MNHEY, SVGAGI. Trimming took off 8 bases at V and 3 bases at J, with 10 bases between the two ends. The CDR3 loop spans 12 amino acids. The CDR3 DNA reads TGTGCCAGCGGGACGGGATACTATGGCTACACCTTC. Translation gives CASGTGYYGYTF.

The genes are TRBV5-1 and TRBJ2-5, with no clear D. CDR1 is SGHRS, CDR2 YFSETQ, per germline. This CDR3 comprises 12 residues. Trimming removed 5 bases at V and 2 bases at J, with 7 bases between. The CDR3 loop reads CASRRTQETQYF. The CDR3 DNA reads TGCGCCAGCAGAAGGACGCAAGAGACCCAGTACTTC. Combining the CDR3 with reference TRBV5-1 and TRBJ2-5 gives the whole variable domain KAGVTQTPRYLIKTRGQQVTLSCSPISGHRSVSWYQQTPGQGLQFLFEYFSETQRNKGNFPGRFSGRQFSNSRSEMNVSTLELGDSALYLCASRRTQETQYFGPGTRLLVL.

The chain couples TRBV2 to TRBJ2-1; a weak D match, TRBD2 (5 bases). The germline V gene has CDR1 SNHLY and CDR2 FYNNEI. The germline V and J ends were trimmed by 4 bases and 10 bases, with 8 bases remaining between them. This CDR3 is built from 11 residues. The CDR3 spells CASSAGLEQFF. The CDR3 DNA sequence: TGTGCCAGCAGTGCGGGATTAGAGCAGTTCTTC.

This chain joins TRBV7-9 and TRBJ2-7, with D perhaps being TRBD1 or TRBD2 (5 bases each). The CDR3 is 13 residues long. The germline gives CDR1 SEHNR, CDR2 FQNEAQ (reference sequence). This chain's CDR3 is CACRDGLAYEQYF. The CDR3 DNA follows: TGTGCGTGCCGGGACGGGTTAGCCTACGAGCAGTACTTC.

The table lists this clonotype with many counts. The chain combines TRBV19 with TRBJ2-2; D not resolved. V was cut by 3 bases and J by 6 bases, with 5 bases left in between. The CDR3 runs to 12 residues. Germline lookup yields CDR1 LNHDA and CDR2 SQIVND (reference sequence). CDR3 loop: CASSIHPGELFF. In nucleotides, the CDR3 is TGTGCCAGTAGTATTCACCCCGGGGAGCTGTTTTTT.

This clonotype turned up a few times. An end of the junction does not agree with germline; a read error may underlie this. The chain is built from TRBV5-1 and TRBJ2-1; 8 bases fit TRBD2. Germline CDR1 SGHRS, CDR2 YFSETQ. CDR3 size: 16 residues. In DNA form, the CDR3 reads TGCGCCAGCAGATTGGAGGCGGGAGGAGGGTACAATGAGCAGTTCTTC. Translation: CASRLEAGGGYNEQFF.

This clonotype has ten or more counts. This chain joins TRBV7-2 and TRBJ2-3; D may be TRBD1 or TRBD2 (5 bases each). Trimming removed 5 bases from V and 3 bases from J, with 27 bases in between. Germline lookup yields CDR1 SGHTA and CDR2 FQGNSA. This CDR3 is 19 amino acids long. The CDR3 region is CASSRRILGRGGGTDTQYF. The CDR3 DNA reads TGTGCCAGCAGCCGAAGGATCCTTGGTCGGGGCGGTGGTACAGATACGCAGTATTTT.

V and J are TRBV12-3 or TRBV12-4 and TRBJ2-2, with TRBD1 identical over 8 bases. V lost 3 bases to trimming and J lost 6 bases; unmatched junction nucleotides: 9. The CDR3 sequence is 16 residues long. DNA for the CDR3: TGTGCCAGCAGTTTCCAGACAGGGGCTCCTCCCGGGGAGCTGTTTTTT. Its protein is CASSFQTGAPPGELFF.

The chain employs TRBV28 and TRBJ2-4; D might be TRBD1 (6 bases). The CDR3 is made up of 14 amino acids. Germline V gene data show CDR1 as MDHEN and CDR2 as SYDVKM. V was clipped by 7 bases and J by 1 base, with 11 bases between them. The CDR3, as DNA: TGTGCCAGCAATGGTGGACAGGCCAAAAACATTCAGTACTTC. Protein sequence: CASNGGQAKNIQYF.

The chain joins TRBV11-2 to TRBJ1-5, with D perhaps matching TRBD1 (6 bases). CDR3 size: 15 residues. Per the germline V gene, CDR1 is SGHAT and CDR2 is FQNNGV. V lost 5 bases, J lost 2 bases, and 13 bases lay in between. The DNA for the CDR3 is TGTGCCAGCAGCCCCACCAAGGGGGGCAATCAGCCCCAGCATTTT. This codes for CASSPTKGGNQPQHF. Using reference TRBV11-2 and TRBJ1-5 for the parts outside the CDR3, the full variable domain is EAGVAQSPRYKIIEKRQSVAFWCNPISGHATLYWYQQILGQGPKLLIQFQNNGVVDDSQLPKDRFSAERLKGVDSTLKIQPAKLEDSAVYLCASSPTKGGNQPQHFGDGTRLSIL.

The chain uses TRBV24-1 and TRBJ2-1, with D possibly matching TRBD2 (6 bases). This CDR3 region has 13 residues. Germline V gives CDR1 KGHDR, CDR2 SFDVKD. With 10 bases removed from V and 9 bases from J, the gap between germline ends came to 18 bases. CDR3 sequence (DNA): TGTGCCACGGGGATAGCGGCCCATGGTGAGCAGTTCTTC. Residues: CATGIAAHGEQFF.

This clonotype was seen a handful of times. The chain joins TRBV7-9 to TRBJ1-4, with D perhaps TRBD1 (6 bases). This CDR3 is 14 amino acids long. V was clipped by 7 bases and J by 4 bases, with 13 bases between them. The germline gives CDR1 SEHNR, CDR2 FQNEAQ (reference sequence). CDR3 in amino acids: CASTARTDNEKLFF. CDR3 nucleotides: TGTGCCAGCACAGCCCGGACAGATAATGAAAAACTGTTTTTT. Using reference TRBV7-9 and TRBJ1-4 for the parts outside the CDR3, the full variable domain is DTGVSQNPRHKITKRGQNVTFRCDPISEHNRLYWYRQTLGQGPEFLTYFQNEAQLEKSRLLSDRFSAERPKGSFSTLEIQRTEQGDSAMYLCASTARTDNEKLFFGSGTQLSVL.

This clonotype was observed many times. The V call is TRBV28, the J call TRBJ2-1; 9 bases are a match to TRBD2. CDR1 is MDHEN and CDR2 is SYDVKM in the germline V gene. The CDR3 totals 17 residues. With 1 base clipped from V and 5 bases from J, the junction kept 9 bases outside the gene matches. CDR3 region: CASSLLASGILNNEQFF. CDR3 in DNA: TGTGCCAGCAGTTTATTGGCTAGCGGGATTTTGAACAATGAGCAGTTCTTC. The full variable domain, completed using reference TRBV28 and TRBJ2-1, is DVKVTQSSRYLVKRTGEKVFLECVQDMDHENMFWYRQDPGLGLRLIYFSYDVKMKEKGDIPEGYSVSREKKERFSLILESASTNQTSMYLCASSLLASGILNNEQFFGPGTRLTVL.